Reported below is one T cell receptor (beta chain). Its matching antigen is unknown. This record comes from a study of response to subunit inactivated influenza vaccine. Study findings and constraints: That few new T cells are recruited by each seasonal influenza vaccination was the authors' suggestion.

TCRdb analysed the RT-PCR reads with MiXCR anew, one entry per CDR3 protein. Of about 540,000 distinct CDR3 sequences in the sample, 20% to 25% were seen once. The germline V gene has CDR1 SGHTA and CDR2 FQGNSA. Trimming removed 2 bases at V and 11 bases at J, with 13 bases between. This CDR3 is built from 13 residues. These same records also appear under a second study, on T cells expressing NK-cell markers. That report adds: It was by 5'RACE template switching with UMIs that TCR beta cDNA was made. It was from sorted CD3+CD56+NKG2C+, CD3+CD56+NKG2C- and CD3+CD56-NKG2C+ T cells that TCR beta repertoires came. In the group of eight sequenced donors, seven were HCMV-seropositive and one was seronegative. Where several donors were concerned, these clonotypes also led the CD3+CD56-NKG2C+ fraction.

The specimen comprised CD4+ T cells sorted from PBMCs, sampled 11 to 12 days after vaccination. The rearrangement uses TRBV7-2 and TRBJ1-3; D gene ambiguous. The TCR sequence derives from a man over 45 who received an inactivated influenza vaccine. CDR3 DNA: TGTGCCAGCAGCTTACGGACGCCGGCCGCCATATATTTT. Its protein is CASSLRTPAAIYF.